The rows below give T cell receptor beta chains drawn from one sample of a study of T cell repertoires in aging, cancer and after chemotherapy. TCRdb re-derived calls from the multiplex PCR reads in MiXCR, one entry per CDR3 protein. The repertoire has about 9,200 distinct CDR3 sequences, more than 30% of them found once; the top ten carry about 8.2%. Specimen: blood. All receptors come from a human donor in good health. The CDR3 runs from the conserved cysteine through the conserved F or W. Fields, in order: clone size, V gene, J gene, D gene, CDR3 DNA, CDR3 protein. The D gene is left open where the match is weak. A clone size is listed for some rows: how often the clone was seen (once, few, many), or a class if it is expanded.

few	TRBV19	TRBJ1-4	TRBD1	TGTGCCAGTAGTACGGGACAGGACATTGAAAAACTGTTTTTT	CASSTGQDIEKLFF
.	TRBV6-5	TRBJ2-3	TRBD1	TGTGCCAGCAGTGAGGGGGCAGCCACAGATACGCAGTATTTT	CASSEGAATDTQYF
.	TRBV27	TRBJ2-7	.	TGTGCCAGCAGTTTCTTGCGGGACGCCTCCTACGAGCAGTACTTC	CASSFLRDASYEQYF
few	TRBV6-6	TRBJ2-7	.	TGTGCCAGCAGTTACCTGCGGGAATCCTACGAGCAGTACTTC	CASSYLRESYEQYF
.	TRBV5-1	TRBJ2-7	TRBD2	TGCGCCAGCGGCTCCGGCGGGGGGGTATACGAGCAGTACTTC	CASGSGGGVYEQYF
.	TRBV6-5	TRBJ1-5	TRBD1	TGTGCCATCCGACAGGGGCCGCACCTGACCAACAATCAGCCCCAGCATTTT	CAIRQGPHLTNNQPQHF
.	TRBV5-1	TRBJ2-5	TRBD2	TGCGCCAGCAGCCTAACTAGCGGGAGTTTGCAGACCCAGTACTTC	CASSLTSGSLQTQYF
few	TRBV19	TRBJ2-7	.	TGTGCCAGTAGTTTCCGCCGGGTACCCTACGAGCAGTACTTC	CASSFRRVPYEQYF
.	TRBV5-1	TRBJ2-2	.	TGCGCCAGCAGCTGGCCTTCGGACAGTGACACCGGGGAGCTGTTTTTT	CASSWPSDSDTGELFF
few	TRBV19	TRBJ1-4	.	TGTGCCAGTAGTACCTCCGATAGGGAAAAACTGTTTTTT	CASSTSDREKLFF
few	TRBV29-1	TRBJ2-3	.	TGCAGCGTTGAAAGGGCAGCCGGAGGGTCAGATACGCAGTATTTT	CSVERAAGGSDTQYF
medium-sized	TRBV19	TRBJ2-7	.	TGTGCCAGTAGTATCGTGGGCGGAGGGGGTTACGAGCAGTACTTC	CASSIVGGGGYEQYF
.	TRBV6-1	TRBJ1-5	TRBD1	TGTGCCAGCAGTGGAAAACAGGGGGCGGTCGGCAATCAGCCCCAGCATTTT	CASSGKQGAVGNQPQHF
.	TRBV27	TRBJ2-5	TRBD1	TGTGCCAGCAGTACCCCGGGACAGTACCAAGAGACCCAGTACTTC	CASSTPGQYQETQYF
few	TRBV7-9	TRBJ2-6	TRBD1	TGTGCCAGCAGCTCAAGTGACCAAACCAGACAGGGCCCCGGGGCCAACGTCCTGACTTTC	CASSSSDQTRQGPGANVLTF
medium-sized	TRBV29-1	TRBJ2-2	.	TGCAGCGTTGAAGAGGGATACACCGGGGAGCTGTTTTTT	CSVEEGYTGELFF
.	TRBV20-1	TRBJ2-7	TRBD2	TGCAGTGCCCCGGGTTTAGCGGGGTTGTACGAGCAGTACTTC	CSAPGLAGLYEQYF
few	TRBV14	TRBJ2-6	.	TGTGCCAGCAGCCTCGGAGGGGTTGGGGCCAACGTCCTGACTTTC	CASSLGGVGANVLTF
.	TRBV5-1	TRBJ2-7	TRBD2	TGCGCCAGCAGCTCCCTAGCGGGAGGCTCCTACGAGCAGTACTTC	CASSSLAGGSYEQYF
medium-sized	TRBV11-1	TRBJ2-3	.	TGTGCCAGCAGCTTACCTAGTGTGGGAACAGATACGCAGTATTTT	CASSLPSVGTDTQYF
.	TRBV5-4	TRBJ2-7	.	TGTGCCAGCAGCTTTATGTCTACGTCCGAGCAGTACTTC	CASSFMSTSEQYF
.	TRBV11-1	TRBJ2-7	TRBD1	TGTGCCAGCAGCTTGATGACAGGGACCAACTCCGCGGGGCAGTACTTC	CASSLMTGTNSAGQYF
few	TRBV30	TRBJ2-2	TRBD2	TGTGCCTGGAGGCGGACTAGTATTTATCCCGGGGAGCTGTTTTTT	CAWRRTSIYPGELFF
.	TRBV19	TRBJ2-7	.	TGTGCCAGTAGGCCCCGGGGCGGCCCCTCCTACGAGCTGTACTTC	CASRPRGGPSYELYF
.	TRBV30	TRBJ1-1	.	TGTGCCTGGAGTGTAAACACTGAAGCTTTCTTT	CAWSVNTEAFF
few	TRBV19	TRBJ1-5	.	TGTGCCAGTAGTATAAGGGAGGGTGCGCCCCAGCATTTT	CASSIREGAPQHF
.	TRBV27	TRBJ2-5	.	TGTGCCAGCAGTCCCAGTATCGGAGAGACCCAGTACTTC	CASSPSIGETQYF
few	TRBV27	TRBJ2-7	.	TGTGCCAGCAGTCATGACGGGATAGGCGAGCAGTACTTC	CASSHDGIGEQYF
.	TRBV29-1	TRBJ2-1	TRBD2	TGCAGCGTTCCCACTCGAGCGGGAGAGACCCGAAATGAGCAGTTCTTC	CSVPTRAGETRNEQFF
.	TRBV7-9	TRBJ2-5	TRBD2	TGTGCCAGCAGCTCCCCGCGGGAGACCCAAGAGACCCAGTACTTC	CASSSPRETQETQYF
.	TRBV18	TRBJ2-1	TRBD2	TGTGCCAGCTCGCTACTAGCGGTCCCCTACAATGAGCAGTTCTTC	CASSLLAVPYNEQFF
.	TRBV24-1	TRBJ2-3	TRBD1	TGTGCCACCGGGGGACAGGGGGCGAGAGATACGCAGTATTTT	CATGGQGARDTQYF